Listed below are T cell receptor beta chains from one sample, sequenced in a study of cytomegalovirus exposure and HLA in healthy donors. Profiling relied on immunoSEQ multiplex PCR, and the TCRdb table lists in-frame clones only, not all of them. The sample has under 150,000 clones; around 86% are singletons. Sequenced input: PBMCs. The receptors were gathered from a woman in her 30s in good health and CMV-seronegative. The CDR3 runs from the conserved cysteine through the conserved F or W. Fields, in order: J gene, D gene, clone size, V gene, CDR3 protein, CDR3 DNA. D genes are given only for firm matches. Clone size is given for some rows only: seen once, a few or many times, or a class if the clone is expanded.

J: TRBJ1-2; D: TRBD1; size: .; V: TRBV27; CDR3: CASSRTGSNYGYTF; DNA: TGTGCCAGCAGTCGGACAGGGTCTAACTATGGCTACACCTTC
J: TRBJ2-2; D: .; size: .; V: TRBV28; CDR3: CASSFTGLQNTGELFF; DNA: TGTGCCAGCAGTTTCACGGGACTTCAAAACACCGGGGAGCTGTTTTTT
J: TRBJ2-7; D: TRBD1; size: .; V: TRBV4-3; CDR3: CASSHLTGTESSYEQYF; DNA: TGCGCCAGCAGCCACTTGACCGGGACAGAGAGCTCCTACGAGCAGTACTTC
J: TRBJ2-5; D: TRBD2; size: once; V: TRBV4-1; CDR3: CASSQERLAGGIKETQYF; DNA: TGCGCCAGCAGCCAAGAAAGACTAGCGGGAGGTATTAAGGAGACCCAGTACTTC
J: TRBJ1-3; D: .; size: few; V: TRBV7-8; CDR3: CASSPFQATSGGNTIYF; DNA: TGTGCCAGCAGCCCCTTTCAGGCCACCTCTGGAGGAAACACCATATATTTT
J: TRBJ1-1; D: TRBD1; size: .; V: TRBV28; CDR3: CASSFLPTGDWGSTEAFF; DNA: TGTGCCAGCAGTTTCCTCCCCACAGGGGACTGGGGTAGTACTGAAGCTTTCTTT
J: TRBJ1-2; D: TRBD1; size: .; V: TRBV28; CDR3: CASTLGTDGYTF; DNA: TGTGCCAGCACCTTGGGGACAGACGGCTACACCTTC
J: TRBJ2-7; D: TRBD1; size: .; V: TRBV14; CDR3: CASSGRDRNLIYEQYF; DNA: TGTGCCAGCAGCGGCCGGGACAGGAACTTGATCTACGAGCAGTACTTC
J: TRBJ2-2; D: .; size: .; V: TRBV7-2; CDR3: CASSSSLTPTNTGELFF; DNA: TGTGCCAGCAGCTCCTCATTGACACCGACGAACACCGGGGAGCTGTTTTTT
J: TRBJ2-3; D: .; size: .; V: TRBV5-1; CDR3: CASSLSQYTDTQYF; DNA: TGCGCCAGCAGCTTAAGTCAGTACACAGATACGCAGTATTTT
J: TRBJ2-7; D: .; size: few; V: TRBV6-1; CDR3: CASSEADSSYEQYF; DNA: TGTGCCAGCAGTGAAGCGGACAGCTCCTACGAGCAGTACTTC
J: TRBJ2-7; D: TRBD2; size: .; V: TRBV19; CDR3: CASSMRLAGNYEQYF; DNA: TGTGCCAGTAGTATGCGACTAGCGGGGAACTACGAGCAGTACTTC
J: TRBJ2-7; D: .; size: .; V: TRBV7-2; CDR3: CASSLGASPGHEQYF; DNA: TGTGCCAGCAGCTTAGGGGCTAGCCCTGGCCACGAGCAGTACTTC
J: TRBJ2-1; D: .; size: .; V: TRBV6-5; CDR3: CASSLGGGFYNEQFF; DNA: TGTGCCAGCAGCTTAGGGGGAGGGTTCTACAATGAGCAGTTCTTC
J: TRBJ2-5; D: TRBD2; size: .; V: TRBV5-5; CDR3: CASSLSLAGGQETQYF; DNA: TGTGCCAGCAGCTTGAGCCTAGCGGGAGGGCAAGAGACCCAGTACTTC
J: TRBJ2-1; D: .; size: few; V: TRBV28; CDR3: CASSSPSLGGGNEQFF; DNA: TGTGCCAGCAGTTCACCGAGCCTTGGGGGCGGGAATGAGCAGTTCTTC
J: TRBJ2-7; D: .; size: .; V: TRBV6-1; CDR3: CASRHVAGYEQYF; DNA: TGTGCCAGCAGGCACGTCGCAGGTTACGAGCAGTACTTC
J: TRBJ2-3; D: .; size: few; V: TRBV10-1; CDR3: CASSDGGAGADTQYF; DNA: TGCGCCAGCAGTGATGGCGGGGCTGGCGCAGATACGCAGTATTTT
J: TRBJ2-5; D: .; size: .; V: TRBV9; CDR3: CASSVGKLPYQETQYF; DNA: TGTGCCAGCAGCGTAGGAAAGCTCCCTTACCAAGAGACCCAGTACTTC
J: TRBJ1-5; D: TRBD1; size: .; V: TRBV28; CDR3: CASSVRDRGSQPQHF; DNA: TGTGCCAGCAGTGTCCGGGACAGGGGCAGCCAGCCCCAGCATTTT
J: TRBJ2-7; D: .; size: .; V: TRBV19; CDR3: CASSIQGGYEQYF; DNA: TGTGCCAGTAGTATCCAGGGAGGCTACGAGCAGTACTTC
J: TRBJ2-7; D: TRBD2; size: .; V: TRBV6-5; CDR3: CASSYGSSGGVYEQYF; DNA: TGTGCCAGCAGTTACGGGTCAAGCGGGGGAGTGTACGAGCAGTACTTC
J: TRBJ2-3; D: TRBD1; size: .; V: TRBV4-1; CDR3: CASSPWTGPDTQYF; DNA: TGCGCCAGCAGCCCCTGGACAGGTCCAGATACGCAGTATTTT
J: TRBJ2-2; D: .; size: .; V: TRBV14; CDR3: CARARGDTGELFF; DNA: TGTGCCAGGGCCAGGGGTGACACCGGGGAGCTGTTTTTT
J: TRBJ2-1; D: TRBD2; size: .; V: TRBV25-1; CDR3: CASSEGQREWDEQFF; DNA: TGTGCCAGCAGTGAAGGTCAGCGGGAGTGGGATGAGCAGTTCTTC
J: TRBJ2-1; D: TRBD2; size: .; V: TRBV2; CDR3: CASTHELLSGRAPEQFF; DNA: TGTGCCAGCACCCATGAGCTTCTTAGCGGGAGGGCCCCTGAGCAGTTCTTC
J: TRBJ2-7; D: .; size: .; V: TRBV11-2; CDR3: CASSSLVQVYEQYF; DNA: TGTGCCAGCAGCTCTCTGGTACAGGTCTACGAGCAGTACTTC
J: TRBJ2-3; D: TRBD2; size: .; V: TRBV28; CDR3: CASSSGLAGETDTQYF; DNA: TGTGCCAGCAGTTCCGGACTAGCGGGGGAGACAGATACGCAGTATTTT
J: TRBJ2-1; D: TRBD2; size: .; V: TRBV7-2; CDR3: CASSLVFGSGRPWEQFF; DNA: TGTGCCAGCAGCTTAGTGTTTGGTAGCGGGAGGCCCTGGGAGCAGTTCTTC
J: TRBJ2-2; D: .; size: .; V: TRBV7-9; CDR3: CSSSGQGELFF; DNA: TGTTCCAGCAGCGGACAGGGGGAGCTGTTTTTT
J: TRBJ1-5; D: .; size: .; V: TRBV27; CDR3: CASSWDNNQPQHF; DNA: TGTGCCAGCAGTTGGGACAACAATCAGCCCCAGCATTTT